This entry is about one T cell receptor (beta chain). This entry belongs to a study of blood T cells in healthy people across ages. The V and J ends lost 4 bases and 4 bases respectively, with 20 bases between them. The germline V gene encodes CDR1 SGHRS and CDR2 YFSETQ. The CDR3 loop spans 16 amino acids. A second PCR, run for 7 to 11 cycles, used a sample-barcoded 5' primer plus a J-beta primer mix. Using its own MiXCR run on the 5' RACE reads, TCRdb lists one record per CDR3 protein. The data contain about 1.5 million distinct CDR3 sequences, approximately 43% of them singletons. Sequencing input: blood. The chain joins TRBV5-1 to TRBJ2-5; D is undetermined. The clonotype originates from a woman under 30 in good health. The chain's CDR3 is CASSPGSSPEGETQYF. DNA of the CDR3: TGCGCCAGCAGCCCAGGTAGCTCCCCAGAAGGAGAGACCCAGTACTTC.